These 28 T cell receptor beta chains share one sample of origin, sequenced in a study of blood T cell repertoires in COVID-19 (dated by TCRdb to about 2020). Library prep was done by the immunoSEQ multiplex PCR assay. TCRdb limited this immuneACCESS table to in-frame rearrangements with V and J called. A share of clones is missing; checked studies link under half to unresolved V genes, and the rest is unexplained. Here the sample has roughly 250,000 clones; 90% to 95% occur a single time. The top ten constitute 1.9% of the sample. The sequenced material came from PBMCs or T cells enriched from blood (not recorded which). These receptors all come from a woman between 18 and 29 years old who had recovered from COVID-19.

The chain links TRBV10-2 to TRBJ1-2, with D maybe TRBD1 (6 bases). Trimming took 5 bases from V and 5 from J, leaving 12 bases between them. The CDR3 has 13 residues. Germline loops: CDR1 WSHSY, CDR2 SAAADI. CDR3 residues: CASSSQGKYGYTF. The CDR3, as DNA: TGCGCCAGCAGTTCGCAGGGGAAGTATGGCTACACCTTC.

The CDR3 nucleotides are TGTGCCACCAGCAGAGTTGACGGGGACAGGGGCAAGACCCAGTACTTC. It encodes CATSRVDGDRGKTQYF. The chain carries TRBV15 and TRBJ2-5, with 10 positions matching TRBD1. The germline V gene encodes CDR1 LNHNV and CDR2 YYDKDF (reference sequence). The trim removed 1 base at V and 6 bases at J, leaving 8 bases unmatched. CDR3 size: 16 residues.

The chain links TRBV5-6 to TRBJ2-1; D might be TRBD1 (6 bases). Trimming left V 0 bases short and J 12 bases short, with 10 bases between. Germline V gene lookup returns CDR1 SGHDT and CDR2 YYEEEE. The CDR3 is made up of 12 amino acids. CDR3 DNA: TGTGCCAGCAGCTTGGGGGGGCGGTTGCAGTTCTTC. This sequence encodes CASSLGGRLQFF.

A single count supports this clone. This rearrangement joins TRBV7-2 to TRBJ1-6; 9 positions match TRBD1. Germline V gene sequence: CDR1 SGHTA, CDR2 FQGNSA. The J segment lost 9 bases and the V segment lost 2 bases, leaving 5 bases of the junction unmatched. This CDR3 contains 15 residues. As DNA, the CDR3 is TGTGCCAGCAGCTTATTTCACAGGGGGCTTTCACCCCTCCACTTT. It translates to CASSLFHRGLSPLHF.

CDR3 DNA: TGTGCCAGCAGCTTAGCCCCAGGGGAGAACTACGAGCAGTACTTC. It encodes CASSLAPGENYEQYF. The J gene is TRBJ2-7, the V gene TRBV7-2; TRBD1 might be the D (6 bases). The CDR3 contains 15 residues. The ends were cut back, 0 bases at V and 3 bases at J, with 12 bases in the middle. CDR1 and CDR2 from the germline V gene are SGHTA and FQGNSA. Full variable domain (rest looked up from reference TRBV7-2 and TRBJ2-7): GAGVSQSPSNKVTEKGKDVELRCDPISGHTALYWYRQSLGQGLEFLIYFQGNSAPDKSGLPSDRFSAERTGGSVSTLTIQRTQQEDSAVYLCASSLAPGENYEQYFGPGTRLTVT.

The chain combines TRBV11-2 with TRBJ1-2; D gene ambiguous. With 1 base removed from V and 2 bases from J, the gap between germline ends came to 11 bases. This CDR3 is 15 amino acids long. Germline V CDR1 and CDR2: SGHAT, FQNNGV. In nucleotides, the CDR3 is TGTGCCAGCAGCTTAGGTTTCGCGGTGAACTATGGCTACACCTTC. Translating gives CASSLGFAVNYGYTF.

The chain combines TRBV19 with TRBJ2-2, with 13 nucleotides matching TRBD2. The germline CDR1 and CDR2 sequences are LNHDA and SQIVND (reference sequence). This CDR3 has 17 amino acids. V was clipped by 5 bases and J by 3 bases; unmatched bases: 6. CDR3 in DNA: TGTGCCAGTAGTGGACTAGCGGGAGTGGTTGACACCGGGGAGCTGTTTTTT. Its protein product is CASSGLAGVVDTGELFF.

This clone was recorded once. V is TRBV19 and J is TRBJ1-5; D remains unclear. The CDR3 runs 15 residues. The germline gives CDR1 LNHDA, CDR2 SQIVND (reference sequence). Trimming took 1 base from V and 0 from J, leaving 7 bases between them. The CDR3 DNA sequence: TGTGCCAGTAGTATAGCTCCCTATAGCAATCAGCCCCAGCATTTT. Amino acids: CASSIAPYSNQPQHF.

This chain links TRBV7-8 with TRBJ1-2, with TRBD1 identical over 8 bases. The germline V gene encodes CDR1 SGHVS and CDR2 FQNEAQ. The CDR3 extends over 13 amino acids. Trimming removed 6 bases from V and 6 bases from J; junction bases left unmatched: 6. CDR3 sequence reads: CASSSGGDHGYTF. CDR3 in DNA: TGTGCCAGCAGTTCAGGGGGCGATCATGGCTACACCTTC.

This clone was counted only a few times. The chain joins TRBV4-1 to TRBJ2-2, with D maybe TRBD1 (6 bases). Germline assignment: CDR1 MGHRA and CDR2 YSYEKL. The length of the CDR3 is 19 residues. V was shortened by 3 bases and J by 3 bases, with 23 bases between the two germline ends. The DNA for the CDR3 is TGCGCCAGCAGCCAGGGGCGTCTAACAGGGTATGGGGACACCGGGGAGCTGTTTTTT. Translating it yields CASSQGRLTGYGDTGELFF.

The chain links TRBV11-2 to TRBJ2-5; a possible D gene is TRBD2 (6 bases). The V gene's germline CDR1 is SGHAT and CDR2 FQNNGV. Trimming stripped 4 bases from V and 2 bases from J, with 11 bases between. This CDR3 comprises 14 residues. CDR3 loop: CASSSGRTQETQYF. CDR3 coding DNA: TGTGCCAGCAGCTCGGGGAGGACGCAAGAGACCCAGTACTTC.

The V and J genes are TRBV7-9 and TRBJ1-1; D remains unclear. The germline CDR1 and CDR2 sequences are SEHNR and FQNEAQ (reference sequence). The CDR3 has 12 amino acids. V gave up 2 bases and J gave up 7 bases, with 8 bases separating them. The CDR3 DNA follows: TGTGCCAGCAGCTTATCGTTAATTGAAGCTTTCTTT. Amino acid sequence: CASSLSLIEAFF.

The chain is built from TRBV5-1 and TRBJ1-6; D is possibly TRBD1 (6 bases). The germline CDR1 and CDR2 sequences are SGHRS and YFSETQ. The CDR3 length is 14 residues. The V end was cut by 4 bases, the J end by 8 bases, with 13 bases between. CDR3 in DNA: TGCGCCAGCAGCCACAGGGACCCGCATTCACCCCTCCACTTT. Encoded protein: CASSHRDPHSPLHF.

V usage is TRBV28 and J usage is TRBJ2-7; 9 nucleotides agree with TRBD2. After removal of 6 bases from V and 7 bases from J, the junction contained 22 bases not matched to a gene. The CDR3 consists of 18 residues. The V gene's germline CDR1 is MDHEN and CDR2 SYDVKM. This chain's CDR3 is CASSLDPLKREDPREQYF. CDR3 DNA sequence: TGTGCCAGCAGCCTAGACCCCCTCAAGCGGGAGGACCCAAGGGAGCAGTACTTC.

V usage is TRBV7-9 and J usage is TRBJ1-2; D is possibly TRBD1 (6 bases). Germline V gives CDR1 SEHNR, CDR2 FQNEAQ (reference sequence). The V gene lost 2 bases and the J gene lost 7 bases, with 17 bases spanning the gap. The CDR3 totals 15 residues. The CDR3 is CASSLFHRQDGGYTF. CDR3 sequence (DNA): TGTGCCAGCAGCTTATTTCATCGACAGGACGGTGGCTACACCTTC.

The genes are TRBV18 and TRBJ1-2; a weak D match, TRBD1 (6 bases). The V end lost 6 bases, the J end lost 5 bases, and 16 bases lay between the germline ends. The CDR3 runs 14 residues. Germline values: CDR1 KGHSH, CDR2 LQKENI. The DNA of the CDR3 is TGTGCCAGCTCGCGCAGGGGTCTGGGATATGGCTACACCTTC. Translating it yields CASSRRGLGYGYTF.

This clone was detected once. This chain links TRBV19 with TRBJ2-7; 15 positions agree with TRBD2. Germline V gene data show CDR1 as LNHDA and CDR2 as SQIVND (reference sequence). The CDR3 has 20 residues. V lost 6 bases to trimming and J lost 4 bases; unmatched junction nucleotides: 19. Here the CDR3 reads CASSYRPGLAGGVNPYEQYF. The CDR3 DNA is TGTGCCAGTAGCTATCGACCGGGACTAGCGGGAGGTGTAAATCCGTACGAGCAGTACTTC.

V gene TRBV18 combines with J gene TRBJ1-2; TRBD1 might be the D (6 bases). The germline V and J ends were trimmed by 3 bases and 4 bases, with 18 bases remaining between them. Germline V gene lookup returns CDR1 KGHSH and CDR2 LQKENI. This CDR3 is built from 16 residues. The CDR3 spells CASSPVVQGSGYGYTF. In DNA form, the CDR3 reads TGTGCCAGCTCACCGGTCGTACAGGGCTCAGGCTATGGCTACACCTTC.

V usage is TRBV10-3 and J usage is TRBJ2-5; 8 nucleotides agree with TRBD1. The CDR3 has 13 amino acids. From germline, CDR1 is ENHRY and CDR2 SYGVKD. Trimming at V came to 3 bases and at J to 5 bases, leaving 2 bases not matched to a gene. The CDR3 spells CAISEGQGETQYF. In DNA, the CDR3 is TGTGCCATCAGTGAAGGACAGGGCGAGACCCAGTACTTC.

The CDR3 DNA follows: TGTGCCAGCAGCCAATCTGCGTGGGACAGGGGAGCTGGGGCCAACGTCCTGACTTTC. Translated, it gives CASSQSAWDRGAGANVLTF. The rearrangement links TRBV16 to TRBJ2-6; 10 bases match TRBD1. The CDR3 is 19 amino acids. In germline, CDR1 is KGHSY, CDR2 FQNENV. The V gene end was trimmed by 0 bases and the J gene end by 2 bases; junction bases not matched to a gene: 7.

This clone was seen a single time. The genes are TRBV27 and TRBJ1-1; D possibly corresponds to TRBD1 (5 bases). Germline V gives CDR1 MNHEY, CDR2 SMNVEV (reference sequence). CDR3 length equals 13 residues. Trimming left V 6 bases short and J 0 bases short, with 8 bases between. In nucleotides, the CDR3 is TGTGCCAGCAGAGGGGCCCTGAACACTGAAGCTTTCTTT. Protein product: CASRGALNTEAFF.

The J gene is TRBJ1-6, the V gene TRBV6-2 or TRBV6-3; 7 positions match TRBD1. The CDR3 totals 15 residues. Trimming took 1 base from V and 9 from J; bases not matched to a gene: 6. CDR1 and CDR2 (germline): MNHEY, SVGEGT. CDR3 nucleotide sequence: TGTGCCAGCAGTTACTTCGGGACAGCTCGTTCACCCCTCCACTTT. This encodes CASSYFGTARSPLHF.

The V gene is TRBV27, the J gene TRBJ2-1, with a possible D match to TRBD1 (5 bases). CDR1 and CDR2 (germline): MNHEY, SMNVEV (reference sequence). The CDR3 has 15 residues. The V gene lost 2 bases and the J gene lost 7 bases, with 15 bases spanning the gap. This chain's CDR3 is CASSLRPPRDNEQFF. The CDR3 coding sequence is TGTGCCAGCAGTTTACGCCCCCCCAGGGATAATGAGCAGTTCTTC.

The chain carries TRBV7-3 and TRBJ2-7, with 10 bases that match TRBD2. V dropped 5 bases and J dropped 4; count of bases not matched to a gene: 5. Per germline, CDR1 SGHTA and CDR2 FQGTGA. The CDR3 sequence is 14 residues long. In DNA form, the CDR3 reads TGTGCCAGCAGCCCCCAAGCGGGGGGGTACGAGCAGTACTTC. It translates to CASSPQAGGYEQYF.

This clone was observed a single time. The chain recombines TRBV7-9 with TRBJ1-4; 8 bases are a match to TRBD1. V gave up 0 bases and J gave up 6 bases; unmatched junction bases: 3. Germline-derived CDR1 and CDR2 are SEHNR and FQNEAQ (reference sequence). The CDR3 totals 15 residues. CDR3 region: CASSLADRGHEKLFF. The CDR3 bases are TGTGCCAGCAGCTTAGCAGACAGGGGTCATGAAAAACTGTTTTTT.

V gene TRBV4-2 combines with J gene TRBJ2-7; 9 bases align to TRBD1. Unmatched junction bases numbered 11, after V lost 3 bases and J lost 5 bases. The CDR3 loop spans 16 amino acids. Germline CDR1 LGHNA, CDR2 YNFKEQ. The CDR3 bases are TGTGCCAGCAGCCATCTCGTTGGGACAGGGAGGGACGAGCAGTACTTC. Amino acids: CASSHLVGTGRDEQYF.

The chain couples TRBV2 to TRBJ1-1, with 10 positions matching TRBD1. The germline CDR1 and CDR2 sequences are SNHLY and FYNNEI. J lost 3 bases, V lost 10 bases, and 5 bases had no gene match. The CDR3 is made up of 13 amino acids. CDR3 nucleotide sequence: TGTGCCAACCGGGACAGGGGTGACACTGAAGCTTTCTTT. Its translation: CANRDRGDTEAFF.

This chain joins TRBV9 and TRBJ2-7; D is perhaps TRBD2 (6 bases). The CDR3 sequence is 15 residues long. The V end lost 0 bases, the J end lost 2 bases, and 12 bases lay between the germline ends. From germline, CDR1 is SGDLS and CDR2 YYNGEE. The CDR3, as DNA: TGTGCCAGCAGCGTAGAGGCGGGAACACCCTACGAGCAGTACTTC. Translating it yields CASSVEAGTPYEQYF.